Below are 29 T cell receptor beta chains sequenced from a single sample in a study of T cells after yellow fever vaccination. Each CDR3 protein is one row after TCRdb ran MiXCR on the 5' RACE reads. This table has 300,000 to 350,000 distinct CDR3 sequences, around a tenth appearing once. The input for sequencing was CD4+ T cells sorted from PBMCs, taken 45 days after the yellow fever booster vaccination. The source is a man between 18 and 35 years old who received the YFV17D yellow fever vaccine.

This clonotype appeared a few times. V is TRBV5-1 and J is TRBJ2-5, with D perhaps being TRBD1 or TRBD2 (6 bases each). Trimming left V 4 bases short and J 4 bases short, with 20 bases between. Germline V CDR1 and CDR2: SGHRS, YFSETQ. This CDR3 contains 16 residues. CDR3 residues: CASSIGAREGGETQYF. CDR3 nucleotide sequence: TGCGCCAGCAGCATTGGCGCTCGAGAGGGGGGAGAGACCCAGTACTTC. The entire variable domain, with the rest obtained from reference TRBV5-1 and TRBJ2-5, is as follows: KAGVTQTPRYLIKTRGQQVTLSCSPISGHRSVSWYQQTPGQGLQFLFEYFSETQRNKGNFPGRFSGRQFSNSRSEMNVSTLELGDSALYLCASSIGAREGGETQYFGPGTRLLVL.

This chain uses TRBV6-5 with TRBJ2-2; weak D call: TRBD2 (6 bases). V was pared by 8 bases and J by 1 base, with 11 bases between. CDR3 length: 14 residues. Germline V gene sequence: CDR1 MNHEY, CDR2 SVGAGI. The CDR3 region has the DNA TGTGCCAGCGGAGGGAGGTTGAACACCGGGGAGCTGTTTTTT. Its protein product is CASGGRLNTGELFF.

This clonotype was seen only a few times. This chain links TRBV4-1 with TRBJ2-3; 7 bases fit TRBD1. With 3 bases clipped from V and 0 bases from J, the junction kept 6 bases outside the gene matches. This CDR3 has 16 residues. Germline V lookup: CDR1 MGHRA, CDR2 YSYEKL. The CDR3 is CASSHEDRFSTDTQYF. CDR3 nucleotide sequence: TGCGCCAGCAGCCACGAGGACAGGTTTAGCACAGATACGCAGTATTTT.

This clonotype was recorded a few times. The gene calls are TRBV11-3 and TRBJ1-2, with 7 bases identical to TRBD1. Germline CDR1 is SGHNT and CDR2 is YENEEA. After removal of 2 bases from V and 4 bases from J, the junction contained 1 base not matched to a gene. CDR3 length equals 13 residues. CDR3 bases: TGTGCCAGCAGCTTAACAGGGGCCTATGGCTACACCTTC. Translated: CASSLTGAYGYTF.

In this sample, this clonotype turned up many times. The rearrangement joins TRBV7-9 to TRBJ2-7; 8 nucleotides agree with TRBD2. The length of the CDR3 is 15 residues. The germline CDR1 and CDR2 sequences are SEHNR and FQNEAQ (reference sequence). V trimming: 5 bases; J trimming: 2 bases; junction bases outside the gene matches: 8. The CDR3, as DNA: TGTGCCAGCAGCCCTTTGGTCGGGGGGGCCTACGAGCAGTACTTC. Translating gives CASSPLVGGAYEQYF.

This clonotype appeared a few times. This chain uses TRBV7-3 with TRBJ2-5; 12 bases map to TRBD2. In germline, CDR1 is SGHTA, CDR2 FQGTGA. This CDR3 has 17 residues. Trimming removed 2 bases from V and 4 bases from J; junction bases left unmatched: 8. The CDR3 nucleotides read TGTGCCAGCAGCTTAGGGCTAGCGGGGGGGCCGGGAGAGACCCAGTACTTC. Residues: CASSLGLAGGPGETQYF.

This clonotype came up many times. The chain uses TRBV7-2 and TRBJ2-1, with D hard to call. The germline V gene has CDR1 SGHTA and CDR2 FQGNSA. The length of the CDR3 is 12 residues. Trimming removed 7 bases at V and 8 bases at J, with 12 bases between. In nucleotides, the CDR3 is TGTGCCAGCACTCGTAAGGCCGATGAGCAGTTCTTC. This sequence encodes CASTRKADEQFF.

The genes are TRBV4-3 and TRBJ1-4, with TRBD1 as a possible D gene (5 bases). The CDR3 spans 17 residues. V gave up 3 bases and J gave up 0 bases, with 14 bases separating them. Germline loops: CDR1 LGHNA, CDR2 YSLEER. CDR3 residues: CASSQNWDGATNEKLFF. The CDR3 bases are TGCGCCAGCAGCCAGAATTGGGACGGTGCAACTAATGAAAAACTGTTTTTT.

This clonotype was seen a handful of times. The gene calls are TRBV7-8 and TRBJ1-5; no clear D. The germline V and J ends were trimmed by 5 bases and 0 bases, with 14 bases remaining between them. Germline V gives CDR1 SGHVS, CDR2 FQNEAQ. This CDR3 comprises 16 residues. CDR3 region: CASSPYAVNSNQPQHF. DNA of the CDR3: TGTGCCAGCAGCCCATACGCGGTAAATAGCAATCAGCCCCAGCATTTT.

This chain links TRBV5-1 with TRBJ2-5; 14 nucleotides line up with TRBD2. This CDR3 contains 16 residues. The trim removed 4 bases at V and 4 bases at J, leaving 6 bases unmatched. Germline CDR1 reads SGHRS; CDR2 reads YFSETQ. The CDR3 DNA sequence: TGCGCCAGCAGCGGAGGGACTAGCGGGGGTCCAGAGACCCAGTACTTC. Translated, it gives CASSGGTSGGPETQYF.

This chain joins TRBV3-1 and TRBJ1-5; D remains unclear. The CDR3 consists of 15 residues. Germline-derived CDR1 and CDR2 are LGHDT and YNNKEL (reference sequence). Trimming took 1 base from V and 7 from J, leaving 14 bases between them. CDR3 residues: CASSQGAGFSQPQHF. DNA for the CDR3: TGTGCCAGCAGCCAAGGAGCCGGATTTAGCCAGCCCCAGCATTTT.

This clonotype was picked up a small number of times. V gene TRBV29-1 combines with J gene TRBJ1-2; the D is unclear. The CDR3 spans 13 residues. CDR1 is SQVTM and CDR2 is ANQGSEA in the germline V gene. Trimming pared 5 bases from V and 1 base from J, leaving 11 bases between. In nucleotides, the CDR3 is TGCAGCGTTCTAGACATCTATAACTATGGCTACACCTTC. This translates into CSVLDIYNYGYTF.

The chain has TRBV5-1 and TRBJ1-4; TRBD1 is a possible D gene (5 bases). This CDR3 has 14 amino acids. The germline V gene encodes CDR1 SGHRS and CDR2 YFSETQ. Deletions cut 5 bases from V and 4 bases from J, with 12 bases between. The DNA for the CDR3 is TGCGCCAGCAGTGGGGCAGCCGGTAATGAAAAACTGTTTTTT. The encoded protein is CASSGAAGNEKLFF.

This clonotype has more than one count but fewer than ten. The chain recombines TRBV28 with TRBJ1-1; D uncertain. The CDR3 runs to 13 residues. From germline, CDR1 is MDHEN and CDR2 SYDVKM. The germline V and J ends were trimmed by 11 bases and 0 bases, with 13 bases remaining between them. CDR3 amino acids: CAGSSAMNTEAFF. CDR3 bases: TGTGCCGGAAGCTCTGCGATGAACACTGAAGCTTTCTTT.

V and J are TRBV12-3 or TRBV12-4 and TRBJ1-5; TRBD1 aligns across 9 bases. V shed 5 bases, J shed 7 bases, and the junction held 6 bases outside the gene matches. The CDR3 is 14 residues long. The CDR3 here is CASSGTGYRQPQHF. The CDR3 DNA is TGTGCCAGCAGTGGGACAGGGTACAGGCAGCCCCAGCATTTT.

The J gene is TRBJ1-5, the V gene TRBV4-1, with D unclear. Trimming pared 1 base from V and 4 bases from J, leaving 5 bases between. The length of the CDR3 is 13 residues. Germline V CDR1 and CDR2: MGHRA, YSYEKL. CDR3 loop: CASSQGWNQPQHF. The DNA for the CDR3 is TGCGCCAGCAGCCAAGGGTGGAATCAGCCCCAGCATTTT.

The chain recombines TRBV27 with TRBJ2-7, with D perhaps matching TRBD1 or TRBD2 (5 bases each). This CDR3 contains 14 residues. Germline CDR1 and CDR2: MNHEY and SMNVEV (reference sequence). The V end lost 6 bases, the J end lost 3 bases, and 15 bases lay between the germline ends. The CDR3 loop is CASRKPGPSYEQYF. The DNA for the CDR3 is TGTGCCAGCAGAAAACCGGGACCGAGCTACGAGCAGTACTTC.

This clonotype was observed at least ten times. The chain uses TRBV18 and TRBJ2-5; D gene unclear. Germline V gives CDR1 KGHSH, CDR2 LQKENI. Trimming cost V 1 base and J 1 base, with 13 bases left between them. CDR3 length: 16 residues. In DNA form, the CDR3 reads TGTGCCAGCTCACCACTCGGTGGGGTACCCCAAGAGACCCAGTACTTC. Its protein is CASSPLGGVPQETQYF.

The rearrangement links TRBV12-3 or TRBV12-4 to TRBJ1-5; TRBD1 matches 7 bases. V lost 1 base and J lost 7; bases outside the gene matches: 10. This CDR3 region has 16 residues. The CDR3 loop is CASSLGPTGSEQPQHF. For the CDR3, the DNA is TGTGCCAGCAGTTTAGGCCCGACAGGGTCAGAACAGCCCCAGCATTTT.

This clonotype was found a few times. The chain's CDR3 is CASSLQGGTQPQHF. CDR3 DNA: TGCGCCAGCAGCTTACAAGGGGGCACTCAGCCCCAGCATTTT. V is TRBV5-1 and J is TRBJ1-5; 7 bases are a match to TRBD1. The germline CDR1 and CDR2 sequences are SGHRS and YFSETQ. The CDR3 loop spans 14 amino acids. The V and J ends lost 2 bases and 6 bases, in that order; junction bases with no gene match: 5.

This chain joins TRBV30 and TRBJ2-5; D gene unclear. The germline gives CDR1 GTSNPN, CDR2 SVGIG (reference sequence). Trimming pared 1 base from V and 4 bases from J, leaving 7 bases between. The CDR3 extends over 12 amino acids. The chain's CDR3 is CAWSAVAETQYF. CDR3 DNA: TGTGCCTGGAGTGCGGTGGCAGAGACCCAGTACTTC.

V gene TRBV3-1 combines with J gene TRBJ2-1; D is uncertain. CDR1 LGHDT and CDR2 YNNKEL come from the germline V gene (reference sequence). V lost 0 bases and J lost 6, with 6 bases in between. The CDR3 contains 13 residues. The CDR3 loop reads CASSQDGFNEQFF. As DNA, the CDR3 is TGTGCCAGCAGCCAAGACGGTTTCAATGAGCAGTTCTTC.

The chain carries TRBV18 and TRBJ1-5, with D possibly TRBD1 on 5 matching bases. Between the trimmed V and J ends, which lost 3 bases and 2 bases, there was a span of 8 bases. The CDR3 length is 14 residues. Germline CDR1 and CDR2: KGHSH and LQKENI. Here the CDR3 reads CASSPGPRNQPQHF. CDR3 nucleotide sequence: TGTGCCAGCTCACCGGGACCCCGCAATCAGCCCCAGCATTTT.

This clonotype has more than one count but fewer than ten. The CDR3 sequence: CASSETALGEQFF. The CDR3 nucleotides are TGTGCCAGCAGCGAAACGGCCCTCGGTGAGCAGTTCTTC. J is TRBJ2-1 and V is TRBV2, with D hard to call. CDR1 is SNHLY and CDR2 is FYNNEI in the germline V gene. Between the trimmed V and J ends, which lost 6 bases and 9 bases, there was a span of 15 bases. The CDR3 extends over 13 amino acids.

This chain joins TRBV9 and TRBJ2-3; TRBD2 matches 10 bases. V dropped 0 bases and J dropped 1; count of bases not matched to a gene: 5. Germline V gene data show CDR1 as SGDLS and CDR2 as YYNGEE. CDR3 length equals 17 residues. CDR3 residues: CASSVVPTSGGTDTQYF. The CDR3 DNA sequence: TGTGCCAGCAGCGTAGTCCCCACTAGCGGGGGCACAGATACGCAGTATTTT.

The sample holds a few counts of this clonotype. V gene TRBV7-6 combines with J gene TRBJ1-4; D is undetermined. Trimming shortened V by 0 bases and J by 10 bases, and 18 bases separated the two germline ends. Looked up from germline, CDR1 is SGHVS and CDR2 is FNYEAQ. The CDR3 extends over 16 amino acids. CDR3 coding DNA: TGTGCCAGCAGCTTAGCGCCGGGCCTTGTTTCGCCAAAACTGTTTTTT. It yields the protein CASSLAPGLVSPKLFF.

This chain uses TRBV2 with TRBJ2-3; no reliable D call. Trimming removed 1 base at V and 7 bases at J, with 6 bases between. CDR1 is SNHLY and CDR2 is FYNNEI in the germline V gene. This CDR3 is built from 12 residues. The CDR3 reads CASSEGSYTQYF. CDR3 in DNA: TGTGCCAGCAGTGAAGGCAGTTATACGCAGTATTTT.

This clonotype appeared a few times. Here the CDR3 reads CAWSASRLAGSIASTDTQYF. Here the CDR3 DNA reads TGTGCCTGGAGTGCCTCTCGACTAGCGGGGAGCATAGCTAGCACAGATACGCAGTATTTT. This chain connects TRBV30 to TRBJ2-3; TRBD2 aligns across 11 bases. Looked up from germline, CDR1 is GTSNPN and CDR2 is SVGIG (reference sequence). There are 20 residues in the CDR3. V shed 1 base and J 0 bases; nucleotides not matched to a gene: 15.

This clonotype was detected a few times. The V and J genes are TRBV5-1 and TRBJ2-3; TRBD1 agrees at 10 bases. Germline-derived CDR1 and CDR2 are SGHRS and YFSETQ. The V and J ends lost 0 bases and 5 bases, in that order; junction bases with no gene match: 6. This CDR3 spans 16 amino acids. The DNA for the CDR3 is TGCGCCAGCAGCTTGGTTGAGACAGGGGGCGAAGATACGCAGTATTTT. Its protein is CASSLVETGGEDTQYF.